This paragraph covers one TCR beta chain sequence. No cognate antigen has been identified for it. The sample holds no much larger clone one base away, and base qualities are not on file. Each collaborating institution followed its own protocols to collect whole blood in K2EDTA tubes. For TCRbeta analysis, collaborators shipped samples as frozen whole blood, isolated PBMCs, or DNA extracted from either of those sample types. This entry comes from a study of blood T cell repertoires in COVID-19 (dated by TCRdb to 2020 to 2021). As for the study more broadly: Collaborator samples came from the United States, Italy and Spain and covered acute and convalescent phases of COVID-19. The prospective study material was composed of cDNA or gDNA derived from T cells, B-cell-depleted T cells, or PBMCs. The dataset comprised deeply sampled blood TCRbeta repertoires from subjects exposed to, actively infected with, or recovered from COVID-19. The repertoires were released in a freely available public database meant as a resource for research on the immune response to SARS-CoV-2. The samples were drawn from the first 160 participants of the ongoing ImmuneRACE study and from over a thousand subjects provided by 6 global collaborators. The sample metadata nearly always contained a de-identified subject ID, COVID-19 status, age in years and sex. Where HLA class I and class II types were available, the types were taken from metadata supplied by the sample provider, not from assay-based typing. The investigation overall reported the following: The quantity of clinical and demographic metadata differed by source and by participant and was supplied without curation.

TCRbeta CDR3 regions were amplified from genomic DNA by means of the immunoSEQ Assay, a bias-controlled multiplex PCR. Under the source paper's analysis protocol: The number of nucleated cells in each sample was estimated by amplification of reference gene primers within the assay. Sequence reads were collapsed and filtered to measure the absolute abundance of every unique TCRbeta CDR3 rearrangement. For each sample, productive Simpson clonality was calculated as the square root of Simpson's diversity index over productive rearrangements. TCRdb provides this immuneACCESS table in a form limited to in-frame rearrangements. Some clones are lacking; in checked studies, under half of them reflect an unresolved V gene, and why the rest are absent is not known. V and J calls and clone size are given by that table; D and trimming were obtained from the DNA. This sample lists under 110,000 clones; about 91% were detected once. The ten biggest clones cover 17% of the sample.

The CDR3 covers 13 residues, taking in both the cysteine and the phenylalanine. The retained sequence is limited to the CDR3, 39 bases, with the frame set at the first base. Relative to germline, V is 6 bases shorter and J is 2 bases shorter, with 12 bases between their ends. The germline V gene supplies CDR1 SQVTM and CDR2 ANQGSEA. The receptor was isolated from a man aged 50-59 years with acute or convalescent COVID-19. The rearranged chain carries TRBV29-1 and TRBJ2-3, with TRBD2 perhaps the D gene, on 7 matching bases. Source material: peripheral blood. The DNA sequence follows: TGCAGCGTGAAAGGGGGGGCCACAGATACGCAGTATTTT. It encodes CSVKGGATDTQYF.